The 22 T cell receptor beta chains below all came from one sample that was sequenced in a study of CD8 T cells in ankylosing spondylitis. TCRdb re-called the 5' RACE reads with MiXCR, one entry per CDR3 protein. The sample shows 250,000 to 350,000 distinct CDR3 sequences, about 19% of them seen only once. Sequences were obtained from blood, either unsorted or a sorted T cell fraction (not recorded which). The receptors originated from a male donor with ankylosing spondylitis or in good health (not recorded which).

The chain is built from TRBV27 and TRBJ2-7; a possible D gene is TRBD1 (6 bases). Germline CDR1 is MNHEY and CDR2 is SMNVEV (reference sequence). CDR3 length: 13 amino acids. The ends were cut back, 6 bases at V and 2 bases at J, with 11 bases in the middle. The CDR3 coding sequence is TGTGCCAGCAGCAGGGGTACTACCTACGAGCAGTACGTC. As protein: CASSRGTTYEQYV.

The V gene is TRBV28, the J gene TRBJ1-2; D possibly corresponds to TRBD1 (5 bases). V lost 7 bases to trimming and J lost 3 bases, with 18 bases between them. The V gene's germline CDR1 is MDHEN and CDR2 SYDVKM. The CDR3 extends over 15 amino acids. The DNA for the CDR3 is TGTGCCAGCAAAGTAGCAGGGACCCAGGACTATGGCTACACCTTC. This sequence encodes CASKVAGTQDYGYTF.

The table lists this clonotype with a few counts. This rearrangement joins TRBV29-1 to TRBJ2-3, with a tentative D call TRBD1 (6 bases). In germline, CDR1 is SQVTM, CDR2 ANQGSEA. Trimming removed 6 bases from V and 0 bases from J, with 10 bases in between. The CDR3 covers 13 residues. The CDR3 DNA sequence: TGCAGCGTGCGAACAGGGAGCACAGATACGCAGTATTTT. Protein sequence: CSVRTGSTDTQYF.

In its sample, this clonotype was seen a few times. This chain joins TRBV6-5 and TRBJ2-1, with D unresolved. V gave up 0 bases and J gave up 2 bases, with 14 bases separating them. Germline V CDR1 and CDR2: MNHEY, SVGAGI. The CDR3 is 17 amino acids. The CDR3 region is CASSYSIEWQTYNEQFF. The CDR3, as DNA: TGTGCCAGCAGTTACTCGATTGAATGGCAGACCTACAATGAGCAGTTCTTC.

The rearrangement uses TRBV10-3 and TRBJ2-3, with 7 positions matching TRBD1. Germline loops: CDR1 ENHRY, CDR2 SYGVKD. The CDR3 contains 15 residues. V lost 5 bases and J lost 5; bases outside the gene matches: 10. The CDR3 is CAISQNRGPGDTQYF. As DNA, the CDR3 is TGTGCCATCAGTCAAAATAGGGGGCCGGGAGATACGCAGTATTTT.

This clonotype was seen repeatedly, ten times or more. The V call is TRBV6-1, the J call TRBJ2-3; D is uncertain. Per the germline V gene, CDR1 is MNHNS and CDR2 is SASEGT. V lost 6 bases to trimming and J lost 2 bases, with 3 bases between them. The CDR3 totals 11 residues. CDR3 residues: CASRNTDTQYF. Written as DNA, the CDR3 is TGTGCCAGCAGAAACACAGATACGCAGTATTTT.

This clonotype was counted ten times or more. The chain combines TRBV29-1 with TRBJ1-2; 7 positions agree with TRBD1. CDR1 SQVTM and CDR2 ANQGSEA come from the germline V gene. The CDR3 consists of 12 residues. V was pared by 3 bases and J by 4 bases, with 2 bases of the junction left unmatched. CDR3 nucleotide sequence: TGCAGCGTTGAGGGGACAGCCTATGGCTACACCTTC. Translated, it gives CSVEGTAYGYTF. The full variable domain, completed using reference TRBV29-1 and TRBJ1-2, is SAVISQKPSRDICQRGTSLTIQCQVDSQVTMMFWYRQQPGQSLTLIATANQGSEATYESGFVIDKFPISRPNLTFSTLTVSNMSPEDSSIYLCSVEGTAYGYTFGSGTRLTVV.

This clonotype was seen repeatedly, ten times or more. In DNA form, the CDR3 reads TGTGCCAGCAGCTTAAGGAGGACAGGTACAGAAGCTTTCTTT. This sequence encodes CASSLRRTGTEAFF. V and J are TRBV7-3 and TRBJ1-1; 7 bases are shared with TRBD1. The CDR3 covers 14 residues. CDR1 SGHTA and CDR2 FQGTGA come from the germline V gene. V was pared by 1 base and J by 8 bases, with 7 bases of the junction left unmatched.

This clonotype was counted only a few times. The rearrangement links TRBV6-5 to TRBJ1-2; possibly TRBD1 for D (6 bases). The CDR3 runs 14 residues. V lost 0 bases and J lost 8, with 13 bases in between. Germline assignment: CDR1 MNHEY and CDR2 SVGAGI. The CDR3 here is CASSYSRSQGGYTF. The DNA of the CDR3 is TGTGCCAGCAGTTACTCAAGGTCCCAGGGGGGCTACACCTTC.

V usage is TRBV7-9 and J usage is TRBJ1-2; D is perhaps TRBD1 (5 bases). Trimming removed 5 bases from V and 4 bases from J, with 11 bases in between. The germline V gene has CDR1 SEHNR and CDR2 FQNEAQ (reference sequence). CDR3 length: 13 residues. The CDR3 DNA reads TGTGCCAGCAGCCCCAGCGGGGCCTATGGCTACACCTTC. Amino acid sequence: CASSPSGAYGYTF. The full variable domain, with the rest looked up from reference TRBV7-9 and TRBJ1-2, is DTGVSQNPRHKITKRGQNVTFRCDPISEHNRLYWYRQTLGQGPEFLTYFQNEAQLEKSRLLSDRFSAERPKGSFSTLEIQRTEQGDSAMYLCASSPSGAYGYTFGSGTRLTVV.

As for this clonotype: A read error may account for a junction end that differs from germline. The genes are TRBV7-2 and TRBJ2-1, with 7 bases aligning to TRBD2. The CDR3 spans 13 residues. CDR1 is SGHTA and CDR2 is FQGNSA in the germline V gene. CDR3 nucleotides: TGTGCCAGTAGCTTAGACCACGGGAGGAGGCAGTTCTTC. Encoded protein: CASSLDHGRRQFF.

This clonotype was seen only a few times. The rearrangement uses TRBV9 and TRBJ1-6; D gene ambiguous. CDR1 SGDLS and CDR2 YYNGEE come from the germline V gene. V was shortened by 4 bases and J by 5 bases, with 13 bases between the two germline ends. This CDR3 is built from 15 residues. DNA of the CDR3: TGTGCCAGCAGCACTAGGACGGCAGATAATTCACCCCTCCACTTT. It translates to CASSTRTADNSPLHF.

The chain combines TRBV30 with TRBJ1-6, with D possibly matching TRBD1 (5 bases). Germline-derived CDR1 and CDR2 are GTSNPN and SVGIG (reference sequence). The ends were cut back, 1 base at V and 9 bases at J, with 13 bases in the middle. The CDR3 length is 14 residues. CDR3 amino acids: CAWSEGPWVSPLHF. Written as DNA, the CDR3 is TGTGCCTGGAGTGAGGGACCGTGGGTTTCACCCCTCCACTTT. Full variable domain (rest looked up from reference TRBV30 and TRBJ1-6): SQTIHQWPATLVQPVGSPLSLECTVEGTSNPNLYWYRQAAGRGLQLLFYSVGIGQISSEVPQNLSASRPQDRQFILSSKKLLLSDSGFYLCAWSEGPWVSPLHFGNGTRLTVT.

Many counts were recorded for this clonotype. This rearrangement joins TRBV20-1 to TRBJ1-5; no clear D. Deletions cut 6 bases from V and 0 bases from J, with 18 bases between. The CDR3 has 16 amino acids. The germline V gene has CDR1 DFQATT and CDR2 SNEGSKA (reference sequence). CDR3 sequence: CSAPTALPYSNQPQHF. The DNA of the CDR3 is TGCAGTGCGCCGACGGCTCTGCCTTATAGCAATCAGCCCCAGCATTTT.

This clonotype was observed at least ten times. The genes are TRBV5-1 and TRBJ2-3; the match to TRBD1 covers 9 bases. CDR1 SGHRS and CDR2 YFSETQ come from the germline V gene. The CDR3 extends over 15 amino acids. Losses at the gene ends were 4 bases for V and 0 bases for J; bases not matched to a gene: 3. The CDR3 loop reads CASSKGQGSTDTQYF. In nucleotides, the CDR3 is TGCGCCAGCAGCAAGGGACAGGGAAGCACAGATACGCAGTATTTT.

V gene TRBV12-3 or TRBV12-4 combines with J gene TRBJ1-2; no clear D. V lost 6 bases to trimming and J lost 2 bases, with 10 bases between them. There are 13 residues in the CDR3. The CDR3 loop is CASRADGNYGYTF. CDR3 DNA: TGTGCCAGCAGGGCGGACGGAAACTATGGCTACACCTTC.

This chain joins TRBV12-3 or TRBV12-4 and TRBJ2-7, with a possible D match to TRBD2 (6 bases). With 9 bases removed from V and 1 base from J, the gap between germline ends came to 10 bases. The CDR3 totals 12 residues. Written as DNA, the CDR3 is TGTGCCAGGGAGGGGAGTTCCTACGAGCAGTACGTC. It yields the protein CAREGSSYEQYV.

The V and J genes are TRBV20-1 and TRBJ2-2, with D perhaps matching TRBD2 (5 bases). Trimming left V 3 bases short and J 6 bases short, with 8 bases between. The CDR3 length is 12 residues. Germline V lookup: CDR1 DFQATT, CDR2 SNEGSKA (reference sequence). This CDR3 is CSARVRAGELFF. The CDR3 DNA reads TGCAGTGCTAGGGTGCGGGCCGGGGAGCTGTTTTTT.

The chain uses TRBV9 and TRBJ2-4; possibly TRBD2 for D (6 bases). The CDR3 is made up of 13 amino acids. V gave up 5 bases and J gave up 13 bases, with 19 bases separating them. Germline-derived CDR1 and CDR2 are SGDLS and YYNGEE. CDR3 protein: CASSVSPEAGQYF. The DNA for the CDR3 is TGTGCCAGCAGTGTATCACCCGAAGCGGGCCAGTACTTC.

The chain carries TRBV27 and TRBJ2-1, with D perhaps TRBD1 (6 bases). V lost 4 bases and J lost 4, with 11 bases in between. CDR1 and CDR2 from the germline V gene are MNHEY and SMNVEV (reference sequence). This CDR3 has 14 amino acids. The CDR3, as DNA: TGTGCCAGCAGTTCCTCCGACAGGTACAATGAGCAGTTCTTC. Its translation: CASSSSDRYNEQFF.

The chain's CDR3 is CASSLGRQGGETQYF. The CDR3 coding sequence is TGTGCCAGCAGCTTAGGGCGACAGGGTGGGGAGACCCAGTACTTC. The chain is built from TRBV11-2 and TRBJ2-5, with 7 nucleotides matching TRBD1. The germline V gene encodes CDR1 SGHAT and CDR2 FQNNGV. This CDR3 is built from 15 residues. The V and J ends lost 1 base and 5 bases, in that order; junction bases with no gene match: 7.

J is TRBJ1-2 and V is TRBV29-1, with D tentatively TRBD1 (6 bases). V lost 4 bases and J 3 bases, leaving 15 bases between the germline ends. The CDR3 sequence is 14 residues long. Germline CDR1 is SQVTM and CDR2 is ANQGSEA. The CDR3 bases are TGCAGCGTTGGGACACTCAGGGGCTACTATGGCTACACCTTC. It is translated as CSVGTLRGYYGYTF.